This T cell receptor beta chain comes out of a study of T cells in Graves' hyperthyroidism and ophthalmopathy. With V trimmed by 2 bases and J by 6 bases, 10 bases remained unmatched. CDR3 size: 17 residues. Germline assignment: CDR1 LNHDA and CDR2 SQIVND (reference sequence). Disease duration under 2 months; hyperthyroidism patients were aged 18 to 65. Thyroid ultrasound and orbital computed tomography, with clinical symptoms and serum thyroxine and TRAb, informed diagnoses. Isolation of PBMCs was performed on 8 to 10 ml fresh peripheral blood. Template material for amplifying TCR beta CDR3 regions consisted of RNA transcripts. HTBI primers were used for first-round RT-PCR of the TCR CDR3. Using its own MiXCR run on the multiplex PCR reads, TCRdb lists one record per CDR3 protein. Among 20,000 to 30,000 distinct CDR3 sequences listed, roughly 45% were seen once. Study-level results: Clonotypes that were expanded in thyroid above 0.001 mostly appeared in blood too.

This clonotype was recorded many times. Its cognate antigen is unknown. The chain employs TRBV19 and TRBJ1-5; TRBD1 aligns across 10 bases. Sequencing used blood. This TCR was sampled from a woman aged 30 to 39 with Graves' hyperthyroidism. The CDR3: CASSIRYWDRGIQPQHF. DNA for the CDR3: TGTGCCAGTAGTATACGGTACTGGGACAGGGGAATTCAGCCCCAGCATTTT.